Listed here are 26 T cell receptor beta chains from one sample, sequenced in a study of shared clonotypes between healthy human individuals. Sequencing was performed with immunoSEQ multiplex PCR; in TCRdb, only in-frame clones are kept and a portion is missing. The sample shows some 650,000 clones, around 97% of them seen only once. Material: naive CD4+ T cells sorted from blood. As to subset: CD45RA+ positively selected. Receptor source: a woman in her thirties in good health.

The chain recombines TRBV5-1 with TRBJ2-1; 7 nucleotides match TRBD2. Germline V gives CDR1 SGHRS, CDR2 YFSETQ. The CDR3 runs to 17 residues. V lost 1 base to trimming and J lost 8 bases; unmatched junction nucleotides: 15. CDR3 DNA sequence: TGCGCCAGCAGCTTGAAGCCGACTAGCTGGGGTTTCGATGAGCAGTTCTTC. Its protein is CASSLKPTSWGFDEQFF.

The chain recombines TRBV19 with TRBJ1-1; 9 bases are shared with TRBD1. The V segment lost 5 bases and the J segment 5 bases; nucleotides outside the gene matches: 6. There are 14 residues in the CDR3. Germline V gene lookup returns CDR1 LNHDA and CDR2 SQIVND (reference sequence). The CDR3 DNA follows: TGTGCCAGTAGTCGGGACAGGGCGGATACTGAAGCTTTCTTT. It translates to CASSRDRADTEAFF.

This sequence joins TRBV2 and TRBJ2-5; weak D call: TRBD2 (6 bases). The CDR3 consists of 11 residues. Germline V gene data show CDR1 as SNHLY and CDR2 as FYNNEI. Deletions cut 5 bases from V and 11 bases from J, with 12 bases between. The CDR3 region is CASSNSGEQYF. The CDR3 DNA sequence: TGTGCCAGCAGTAATAGCGGAGAGCAGTACTTC.

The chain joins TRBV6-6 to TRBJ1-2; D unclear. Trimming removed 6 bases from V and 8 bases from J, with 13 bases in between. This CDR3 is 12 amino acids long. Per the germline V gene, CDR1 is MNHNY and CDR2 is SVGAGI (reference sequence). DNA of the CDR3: TGTGCCAGCAGACGAGATCGCCGGGGCTACACCTTC. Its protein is CASRRDRRGYTF.

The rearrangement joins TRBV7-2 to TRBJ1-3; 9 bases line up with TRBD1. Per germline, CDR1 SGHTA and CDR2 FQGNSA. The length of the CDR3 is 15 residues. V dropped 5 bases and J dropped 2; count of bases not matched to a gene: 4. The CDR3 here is CASSRDRATGNTIYF. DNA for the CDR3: TGTGCCAGCAGCAGGGACAGGGCTACTGGAAACACCATATATTTT.

CDR3 sequence (DNA): TGTGCCAGCAGTGAAGAGGGTAACTATGGCTACACCTTC. Translating gives CASSEEGNYGYTF. The chain links TRBV2 to TRBJ1-2; D uncertain. From germline, CDR1 is SNHLY and CDR2 FYNNEI. The CDR3 is made up of 13 amino acids. The germline V and J ends were trimmed by 1 base and 1 base, with 4 bases remaining between them.

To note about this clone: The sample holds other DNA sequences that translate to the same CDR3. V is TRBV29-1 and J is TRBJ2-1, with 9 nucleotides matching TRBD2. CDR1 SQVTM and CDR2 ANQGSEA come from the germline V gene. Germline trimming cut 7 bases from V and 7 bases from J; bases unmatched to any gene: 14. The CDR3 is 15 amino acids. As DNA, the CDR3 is TGCAGCGCTGGTCGGGCTAGCGGGATGTTGAATGAGCAGTTCTTC. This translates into CSAGRASGMLNEQFF.

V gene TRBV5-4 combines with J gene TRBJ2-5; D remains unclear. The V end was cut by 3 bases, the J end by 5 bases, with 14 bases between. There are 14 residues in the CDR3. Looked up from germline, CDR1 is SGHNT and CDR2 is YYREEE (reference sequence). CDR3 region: CASSSIAIPETQYF. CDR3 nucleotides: TGTGCCAGCAGCTCTATCGCCATTCCGGAGACCCAGTACTTC.

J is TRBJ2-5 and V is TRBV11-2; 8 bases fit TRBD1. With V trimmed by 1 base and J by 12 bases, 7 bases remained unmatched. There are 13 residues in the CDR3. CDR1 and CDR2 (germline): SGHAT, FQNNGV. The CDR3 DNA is TGTGCCAGCAGCTTAGTGTGGACAGGGAATAAGTACTTC. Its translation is CASSLVWTGNKYF.

The CDR3 loop reads CASSGVQGSDSPLHF. In DNA, the CDR3 is TGTGCCAGCAGTGGGGTACAGGGTTCCGATTCACCCCTCCACTTT. The chain joins TRBV25-1 to TRBJ1-6; tentatively, D is TRBD1 (6 bases). Trimming removed 4 bases at V and 8 bases at J, with 15 bases between. The CDR3 length is 15 residues. The V gene's germline CDR1 is MGHDK and CDR2 SYGVNS.

In nucleotides, the CDR3 is TGTGCCAGCAGTTACCTCGGGCAGGAACAGAACGAGCAGTACTTC. Its protein is CASSYLGQEQNEQYF. The rearrangement links TRBV6-5 to TRBJ2-7; the D is unclear. Germline-derived CDR1 and CDR2 are MNHEY and SVGAGI. The V end lost 2 bases, the J end lost 5 bases, and 16 bases lay between the germline ends. CDR3 length: 15 residues.

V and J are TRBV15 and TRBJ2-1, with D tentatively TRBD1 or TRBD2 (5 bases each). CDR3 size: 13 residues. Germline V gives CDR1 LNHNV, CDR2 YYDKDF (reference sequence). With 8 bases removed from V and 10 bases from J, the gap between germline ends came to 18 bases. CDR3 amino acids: CATGAGVLGEQFF. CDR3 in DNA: TGTGCCACCGGGGCCGGGGTTCTAGGGGAGCAGTTCTTC.

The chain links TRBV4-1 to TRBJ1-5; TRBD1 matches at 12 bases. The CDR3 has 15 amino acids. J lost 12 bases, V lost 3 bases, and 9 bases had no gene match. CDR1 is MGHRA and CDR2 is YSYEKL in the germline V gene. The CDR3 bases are TGCGCCAGCAGCCACCCGGGACAGGGGGCCCCTCTCCAGCATTTT. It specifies CASSHPGQGAPLQHF.

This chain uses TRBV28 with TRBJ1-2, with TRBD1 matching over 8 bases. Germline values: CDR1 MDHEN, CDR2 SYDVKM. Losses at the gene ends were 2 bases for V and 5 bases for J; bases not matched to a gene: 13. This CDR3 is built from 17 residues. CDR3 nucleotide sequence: TGTGCCAGCAGTTTACCTTCGACAGGGGCCCGTGGGTATGGCTACACCTTC. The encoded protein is CASSLPSTGARGYGYTF.

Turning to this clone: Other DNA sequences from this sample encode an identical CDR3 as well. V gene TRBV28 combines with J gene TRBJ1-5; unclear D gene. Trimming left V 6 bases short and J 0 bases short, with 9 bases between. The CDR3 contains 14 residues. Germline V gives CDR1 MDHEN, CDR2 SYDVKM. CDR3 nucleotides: TGTGCCAGCAGGGTCGGAGATAGCAATCAGCCCCAGCATTTT. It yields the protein CASRVGDSNQPQHF.

This CDR3 reads CASRSLTGTGGYEQYF. As DNA, the CDR3 is TGTGCCAGCAGATCACTTACCGGGACAGGGGGCTACGAGCAGTACTTC. V gene TRBV27 combines with J gene TRBJ2-7; TRBD1 agrees at 11 bases. V shed 6 bases, J shed 3 bases, and the junction held 10 bases outside the gene matches. This CDR3 has 16 residues. Germline CDR1 reads MNHEY; CDR2 reads SMNVEV (reference sequence).

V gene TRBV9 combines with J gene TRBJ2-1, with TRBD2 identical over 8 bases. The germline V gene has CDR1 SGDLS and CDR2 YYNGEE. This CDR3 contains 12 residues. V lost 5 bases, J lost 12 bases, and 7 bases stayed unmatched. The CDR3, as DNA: TGTGCCAGCAGTCGACTAGCGCCTGGGCAGTTCTTC. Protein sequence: CASSRLAPGQFF.

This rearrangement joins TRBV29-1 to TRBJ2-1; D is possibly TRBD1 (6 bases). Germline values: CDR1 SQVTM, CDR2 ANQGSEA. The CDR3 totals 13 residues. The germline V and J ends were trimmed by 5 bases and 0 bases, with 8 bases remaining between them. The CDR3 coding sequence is TGCAGCGTTAACAGGGTCTCCTACAATGAGCAGTTCTTC. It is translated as CSVNRVSYNEQFF.

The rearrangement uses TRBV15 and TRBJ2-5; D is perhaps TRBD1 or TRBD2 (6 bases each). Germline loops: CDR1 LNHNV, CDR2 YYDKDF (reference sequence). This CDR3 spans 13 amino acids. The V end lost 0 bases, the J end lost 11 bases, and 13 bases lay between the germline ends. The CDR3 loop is CATSRDRRGEQYF. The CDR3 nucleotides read TGTGCCACCAGCAGAGATAGGAGGGGGGAGCAGTACTTC.

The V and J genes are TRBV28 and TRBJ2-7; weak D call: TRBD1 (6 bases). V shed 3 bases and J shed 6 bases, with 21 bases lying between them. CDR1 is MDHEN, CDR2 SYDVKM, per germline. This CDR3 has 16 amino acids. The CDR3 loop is CASSFHRLAGASEQYF. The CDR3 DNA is TGTGCCAGCAGTTTCCACCGATTGGCAGGGGCTAGCGAGCAGTACTTC. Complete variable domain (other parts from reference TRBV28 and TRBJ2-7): DVKVTQSSRYLVKRTGEKVFLECVQDMDHENMFWYRQDPGLGLRLIYFSYDVKMKEKGDIPEGYSVSREKKERFSLILESASTNQTSMYLCASSFHRLAGASEQYFGPGTRLTVT.

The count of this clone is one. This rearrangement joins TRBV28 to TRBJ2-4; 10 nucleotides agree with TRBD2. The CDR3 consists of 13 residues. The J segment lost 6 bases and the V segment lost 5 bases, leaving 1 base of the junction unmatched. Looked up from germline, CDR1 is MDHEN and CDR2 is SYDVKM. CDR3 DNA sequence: TGTGCCAGCAGTACTAGCGGGACAAACATTCAGTACTTC. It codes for CASSTSGTNIQYF. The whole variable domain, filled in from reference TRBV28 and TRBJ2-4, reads DVKVTQSSRYLVKRTGEKVFLECVQDMDHENMFWYRQDPGLGLRLIYFSYDVKMKEKGDIPEGYSVSREKKERFSLILESASTNQTSMYLCASSTSGTNIQYFGAGTRLSVL.

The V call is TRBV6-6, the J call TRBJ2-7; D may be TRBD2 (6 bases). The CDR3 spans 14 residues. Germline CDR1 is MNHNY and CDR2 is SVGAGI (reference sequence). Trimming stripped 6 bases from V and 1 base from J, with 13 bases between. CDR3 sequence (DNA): TGTGCCAGCAGACAAGCGGAGGGGTCCTACGAGCAGTACTTC. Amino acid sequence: CASRQAEGSYEQYF.

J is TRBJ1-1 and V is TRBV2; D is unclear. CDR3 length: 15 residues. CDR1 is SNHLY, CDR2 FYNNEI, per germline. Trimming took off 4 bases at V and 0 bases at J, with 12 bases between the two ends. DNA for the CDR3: TGTGCCAGCAGTGTGAGTGGGGTCATGAACACTGAAGCTTTCTTT. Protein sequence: CASSVSGVMNTEAFF. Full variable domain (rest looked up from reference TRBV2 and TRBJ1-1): EPEVTQTPSHQVTQMGQEVILRCVPISNHLYFYWYRQILGQKVEFLVSFYNNEISEKSEIFDDQFSVERPDGSNFTLKIRSTKLEDSAMYFCASSVSGVMNTEAFFGQGTRLTVV.

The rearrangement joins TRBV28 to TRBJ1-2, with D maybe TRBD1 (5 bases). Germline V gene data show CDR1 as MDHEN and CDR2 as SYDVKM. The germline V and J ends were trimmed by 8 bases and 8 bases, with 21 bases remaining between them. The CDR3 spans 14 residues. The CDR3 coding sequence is TGTGCCAGCGCTCCCGTGGAGGGGATTGAGGGCTACACCTTC. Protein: CASAPVEGIEGYTF.

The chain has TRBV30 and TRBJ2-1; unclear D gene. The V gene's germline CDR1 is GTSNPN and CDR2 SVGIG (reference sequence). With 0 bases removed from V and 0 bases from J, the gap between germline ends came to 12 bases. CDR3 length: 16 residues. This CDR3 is CAWSVPAAGSYNEQFF. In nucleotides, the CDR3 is TGTGCCTGGAGTGTACCAGCTGCTGGCTCCTACAATGAGCAGTTCTTC.

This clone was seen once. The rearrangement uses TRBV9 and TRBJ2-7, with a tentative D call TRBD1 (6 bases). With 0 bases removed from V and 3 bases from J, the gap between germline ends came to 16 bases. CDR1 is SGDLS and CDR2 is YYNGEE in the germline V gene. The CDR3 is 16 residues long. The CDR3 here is CASSVDHGQNSYEQYF. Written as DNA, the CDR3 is TGTGCCAGCAGCGTAGACCACGGACAGAATAGCTACGAGCAGTACTTC.